This T cell receptor (beta chain) was identified during a study of T cells after posttransplantation cyclophosphamide. Study results and limitations: Skin or GI-infiltrating T cells shared few TRB sequences with blood. Recipient CMV seropositivity and CMV reactivation strongly tracked TRB clonality. Donor CD8+ memory clones often dominated recipient blood repertoires at later times.

Clones were sequenced by immunoSEQ multiplex PCR, and TCRdb holds only the in-frame ones, with some missing. Captured here are about 40,000 clones, none seen once; the top ten comprise about 4.5%. This clone has ten or more counts. Its specificity is unknown. Germline trimming cut 0 bases from V and 7 bases from J; bases unmatched to any gene: 11. This CDR3 contains 17 residues. CDR1 is LGHNA and CDR2 is YNFKEQ in the germline V gene. The genes are TRBV4-2 and TRBJ1-4, with 7 bases lining up with TRBD1. The sample was PBMCs. This sequence was found in a woman between 45 and 65 years old in good health and a related stem cell transplant donor. CDR3 sequence: CASSQEWGQGGTEKLFF. The CDR3, as DNA: TGTGCCAGCAGCCAAGAATGGGGACAAGGGGGCACTGAAAAACTGTTTTTT.